Listed here are 10 T cell receptor beta chains from one sample, sequenced in a study of shared clonotypes between healthy human individuals. The data were produced by immunoSEQ multiplex PCR, yet TCRdb's version contains in-frame clones alone and is incomplete. This sample carries around 510,000 clones, roughly four fifths of them seen once, and the ten largest clones take approximately 12%. The sample comprised PBMCs. These receptors were taken from a woman in her thirties or forties in good health. Some clones in this sample may be carry-over from other donors' samples.

This rearrangement joins TRBV7-2 to TRBJ1-2, with TRBD1 matching over 9 bases. The J segment lost 4 bases and the V segment lost 5 bases, leaving 8 bases of the junction unmatched. This CDR3 region has 15 residues. Per germline, CDR1 SGHTA and CDR2 FQGNSA. The CDR3 loop reads CASSPGTGFSYGYTF. In nucleotides, the CDR3 is TGTGCCAGCAGCCCCGGGACAGGGTTTAGCTATGGCTACACCTTC.

By proportion, this clone is medium-sized. Other DNA sequences in this specimen translate into the identical CDR3. J is TRBJ1-1 and V is TRBV30, with a tentative D call TRBD1 (5 bases). Trimming shortened V by 3 bases and J by 5 bases, and 7 bases separated the two germline ends. Germline V gene data show CDR1 as GTSNPN and CDR2 as SVGIG (reference sequence). This CDR3 region has 11 residues. Here the CDR3 reads CAWRDMTEAFF. CDR3 nucleotides: TGTGCCTGGAGGGACATGACTGAAGCTTTCTTT.

This chain joins TRBV4-3 and TRBJ2-3, with D possibly matching TRBD2 (6 bases). Trimming removed 0 bases at V and 3 bases at J, with 13 bases between. Germline lookup yields CDR1 LGHNA and CDR2 YSLEER. The CDR3 extends over 16 amino acids. The CDR3 coding sequence is TGCGCCAGCAGCCAAGAGTTGGGGGGAGAAACAGATACGCAGTATTTT. Its translation: CASSQELGGETDTQYF.

This chain joins TRBV28 and TRBJ2-1; 13 bases map to TRBD2. The germline V gene encodes CDR1 MDHEN and CDR2 SYDVKM. V dropped 4 bases and J dropped 6; count of bases not matched to a gene: 6. The length of the CDR3 is 16 residues. This CDR3 is CASSSSGLAGPNEQFF. CDR3 nucleotide sequence: TGTGCCAGCAGTTCCTCGGGACTAGCGGGACCCAATGAGCAGTTCTTC.

The chain is built from TRBV4-1 and TRBJ2-1; 8 bases match TRBD2. The V segment lost 0 bases and the J segment 7 bases; nucleotides outside the gene matches: 8. Germline V gene lookup returns CDR1 MGHRA and CDR2 YSYEKL. The length of the CDR3 is 16 residues. The CDR3 DNA follows: TGCGCCAGCAGCCAAGATAATGCGGGAGGAGGTAATGAGCAGTTCTTC. It translates to CASSQDNAGGGNEQFF.

As regards this clone: A far larger clone lies a single base away; this is likely a read error. The sample holds other DNA sequences that translate to the same CDR3. This sequence joins TRBV30 and TRBJ1-1, with a possible D match to TRBD1 (6 bases). Germline CDR1 GTSNPN, CDR2 SVGIG (reference sequence). The length of the CDR3 is 12 residues. The CDR3 DNA is TGCGCCTGGGGCGGGGGGCGGTCTGAAGCTTTCTTT. It codes for CAWGGGRSEAFF.

The chain recombines TRBV18 with TRBJ2-1; no reliable D call. The CDR3 length is 12 residues. Germline assignment: CDR1 KGHSH and CDR2 LQKENI. Trimming pared 6 bases from V and 6 bases from J, leaving 9 bases between. The CDR3 sequence is CASSPAGNEQFF. CDR3 nucleotide sequence: TGTGCCAGCTCGCCGGCTGGCAATGAGCAGTTCTTC.

The CDR3 sequence is CSAELSGANVLTF. The CDR3 DNA sequence: TGCAGCGCAGAGTTATCTGGGGCCAACGTCCTGACTTTC. The rearrangement links TRBV29-1 to TRBJ2-6; D is unclear. Trimming cost V 7 bases and J 1 base, with 8 bases left between them. The V gene's germline CDR1 is SQVTM and CDR2 ANQGSEA. The CDR3 is 13 amino acids.

The V call is TRBV6-5, the J call TRBJ2-5, with a weak D call TRBD2 (5 bases). Trimming stripped 5 bases from V and 4 bases from J, with 14 bases between. Germline V gives CDR1 MNHEY, CDR2 SVGAGI. This CDR3 has 14 amino acids. The CDR3, as DNA: TGTGCCAGCAGTGCGACTATGTTGGGAGAGACCCAGTACTTC. Its translation: CASSATMLGETQYF.

The chain combines TRBV6-5 with TRBJ2-2, with TRBD1 matching 8 bases. This CDR3 has 14 residues. The V gene end was trimmed by 6 bases and the J gene end by 4 bases; junction bases not matched to a gene: 4. The germline CDR1 and CDR2 sequences are MNHEY and SVGAGI. As DNA, the CDR3 is TGTGCCAGCAGGGACAGGGAGGCCACCGGGGAGCTGTTTTTT. This sequence encodes CASRDREATGELFF.